This note documents a single T cell receptor beta chain sequence. This entry is derived from a study of CD8 T cells in ankylosing spondylitis. The germline V gene has CDR1 SGHTA and CDR2 FQGNSA. V was clipped by 3 bases and J by 8 bases, with 16 bases between them. CDR3 length equals 14 residues. MiXCR was run by TCRdb on the 5' RACE reads, yielding one entry per CDR3 protein. The sample shows around 320,000 distinct CDR3 sequences, less than 25% of them seen only once. Sequencing was done on a sample of blood, either unsorted or a sorted T cell fraction (not recorded which). This TCR was recovered from a female donor with ankylosing spondylitis or in good health (not recorded which). V usage is TRBV7-2 and J usage is TRBJ1-2; the D gene is possibly TRBD1 (5 bases). CDR3 sequence (DNA): TGTGCCAGCAGCTTTGGACAAAGGGGTACCGGCTACACCTTC. This sequence encodes CASSFGQRGTGYTF.